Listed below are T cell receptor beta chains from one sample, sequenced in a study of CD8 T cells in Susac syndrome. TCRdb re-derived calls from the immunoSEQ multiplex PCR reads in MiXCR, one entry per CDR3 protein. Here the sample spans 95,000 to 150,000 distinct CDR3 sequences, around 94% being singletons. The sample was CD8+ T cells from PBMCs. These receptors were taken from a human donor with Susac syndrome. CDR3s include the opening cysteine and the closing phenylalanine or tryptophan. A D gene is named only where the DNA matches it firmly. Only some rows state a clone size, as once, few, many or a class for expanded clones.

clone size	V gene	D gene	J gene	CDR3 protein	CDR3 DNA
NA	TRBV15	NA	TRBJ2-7	CATSRGGGDEQYF	TGTGCCACCAGCAGAGGAGGGGGGGACGAGCAGTACTTC
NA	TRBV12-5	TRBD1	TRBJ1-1	CASGLVGQANTEAFF	TGTGCTAGTGGTTTGGTTGGACAGGCGAACACTGAAGCTTTCTTT
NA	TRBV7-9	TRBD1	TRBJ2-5	CASSRDRGREETQYF	TGTGCCAGCAGCCGAGACAGGGGGCGGGAAGAGACCCAGTACTTC
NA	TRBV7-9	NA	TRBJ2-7	CASSLVGTLEQYF	TGTGCCAGCAGCCTCGTTGGCACCCTCGAGCAGTACTTC
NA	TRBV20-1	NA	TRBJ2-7	CSASTLGLEQYF	TGCAGTGCTAGTACCCTCGGCCTCGAGCAGTACTTC
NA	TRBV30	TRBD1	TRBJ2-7	CAWSPTGDEQYF	TGTGCCTGGAGCCCGACAGGGGACGAGCAGTACTTC
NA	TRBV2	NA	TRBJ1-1	CASSPPEGLAFF	TGTGCCAGCAGTCCCCCAGAGGGGTTAGCTTTCTTT
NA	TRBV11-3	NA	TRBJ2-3	CASSLGLGDTQYF	TGTGCCAGCAGCTTAGGACTAGGAGATACGCAGTATTTT
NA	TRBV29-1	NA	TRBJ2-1	CSVEEGVEQFF	TGCAGCGTTGAAGAGGGCGTGGAGCAGTTCTTC
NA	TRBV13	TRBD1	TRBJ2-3	CASSSQDRGLTDTQYF	TGTGCCAGCAGCTCCCAGGACAGGGGGCTGACAGATACGCAGTATTTT
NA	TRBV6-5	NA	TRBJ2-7	CASSYPTGTEQYF	TGTGCCAGCAGTTACCCTACAGGGACGGAGCAGTACTTC
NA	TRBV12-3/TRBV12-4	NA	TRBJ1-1	CASSWGTTGTEAFF	TGTGCCAGCAGTTGGGGGACTACGGGCACTGAAGCTTTCTTT
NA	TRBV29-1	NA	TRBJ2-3	CSVSGGAVDTQYF	TGCAGCGTCAGCGGTGGAGCAGTAGATACGCAGTATTTT
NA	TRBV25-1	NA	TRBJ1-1	CASSDRGGGTEAFF	TGTGCCAGCAGTGACCGGGGCGGGGGCACTGAAGCTTTCTTT
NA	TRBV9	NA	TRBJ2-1	CASSVVGGEQFF	TGTGCCAGCAGCGTAGTTGGGGGTGAGCAGTTCTTC
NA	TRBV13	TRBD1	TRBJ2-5	CASSPEGQGETQYF	TGTGCCAGCAGCCCGGAGGGACAGGGAGAGACCCAGTACTTC
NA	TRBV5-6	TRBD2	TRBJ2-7	CASSLGQGLSYEQYF	TGTGCCAGCAGCTTGGGGCAGGGACTATCCTACGAGCAGTACTTC
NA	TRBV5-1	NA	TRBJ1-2	CASSLEFGGTAIYGYTF	TGCGCCAGCAGCTTGGAGTTCGGAGGGACCGCGATCTATGGCTACACCTTC
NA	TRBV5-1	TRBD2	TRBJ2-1	CASSPEALAGGTSGEQFF	TGCGCCAGCAGCCCCGAAGCCTTAGCGGGGGGGACCTCAGGGGAGCAGTTCTTC
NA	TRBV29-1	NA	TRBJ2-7	CSVEIQPYPYEQYF	TGCAGCGTTGAGATCCAGCCGTACCCTTACGAGCAGTACTTC
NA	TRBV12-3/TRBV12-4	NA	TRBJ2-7	CASSLGRTVVGQYF	TGTGCCAGCAGTCTCGGGAGGACAGTCGTAGGGCAGTACTTC
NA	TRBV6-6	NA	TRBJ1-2	CASNSGYGYTF	TGTGCCAGCAATTCAGGATATGGCTACACCTTC
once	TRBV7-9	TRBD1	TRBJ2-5	CASSAGQGTETQYF	TGTGCCAGCAGCGCGGGACAGGGAACGGAGACCCAGTACTTC
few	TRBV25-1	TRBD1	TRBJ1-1	CASSPGQANTEAFF	TGTGCCAGCAGTCCGGGACAGGCGAACACTGAAGCTTTCTTT
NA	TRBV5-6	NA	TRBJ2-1	CASSSQQSEQFF	TGTGCCAGCAGCTCGCAACAATCAGAGCAGTTCTTC
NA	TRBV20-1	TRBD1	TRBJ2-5	CSASQPRTGPETQYF	TGCAGTGCTAGCCAACCGCGGACAGGCCCGGAGACCCAGTACTTC
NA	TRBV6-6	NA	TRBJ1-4	CASSVRGPEWLFF	TGTGCCAGCAGTGTAAGAGGGCCGGAGTGGCTGTTTTTT
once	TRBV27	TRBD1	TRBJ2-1	CASIPGQGTYNEQFF	TGTGCCAGCATTCCCGGACAGGGGACCTACAATGAGCAGTTCTTC
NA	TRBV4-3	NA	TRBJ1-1	CASSHPQGDGDTEAFF	TGCGCCAGCAGCCATCCACAGGGAGACGGGGACACTGAAGCTTTCTTT
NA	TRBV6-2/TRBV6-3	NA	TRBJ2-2	CASSYPTDGAEELFF	TGTGCCAGCAGTTACCCTACAGATGGTGCCGAGGAGCTGTTTTTT
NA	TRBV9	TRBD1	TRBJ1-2	CASSEGQGNYGYTF	TGTGCCAGCAGTGAGGGACAGGGAAACTATGGCTACACCTTC
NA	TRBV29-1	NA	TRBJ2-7	CSVESSYEQYF	TGCAGCGTTGAATCTTCCTACGAGCAGTACTTC
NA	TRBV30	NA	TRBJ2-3	CAWSVGEDTQYF	TGTGCCTGGAGTGTAGGGGAGGATACGCAGTATTTT
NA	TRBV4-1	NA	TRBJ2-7	CASSQQPTGTGFYEQYF	TGCGCCAGCAGCCAACAACCTACCGGGACTGGATTCTACGAGCAGTACTTC
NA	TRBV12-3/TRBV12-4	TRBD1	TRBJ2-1	CASSPGTDEFF	TGTGCCAGCAGCCCCGGGACAGACGAGTTCTTC
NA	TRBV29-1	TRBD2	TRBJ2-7	CSVEDRSGGYEQYF	TGCAGCGTTGAAGATCGGAGCGGGGGCTACGAGCAGTACTTC
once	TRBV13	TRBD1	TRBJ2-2	CASSLEGAPGELFF	TGTGCCAGCAGCTTAGAGGGGGCGCCCGGGGAGCTGTTTTTT
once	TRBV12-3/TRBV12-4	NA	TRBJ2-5	CASSLLVAGETQYF	TGTGCCAGCAGTTTATTGGTGGCGGGGGAGACCCAGTACTTC
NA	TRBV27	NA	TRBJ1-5	CASSFGEFQPQHF	TGTGCCAGCAGTTTTGGGGAATTCCAGCCCCAGCATTTT
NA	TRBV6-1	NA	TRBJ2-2	CASTPLQTVNTGELFF	TGTGCCAGCACTCCCCTCCAGACAGTGAACACCGGGGAGCTGTTTTTT
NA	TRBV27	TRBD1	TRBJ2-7	CASSRGQGWNEQYF	TGTGCCAGCAGCCGTGGACAGGGGTGGAACGAGCAGTACTTC
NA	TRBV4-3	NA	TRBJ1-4	CASSQDYRTATNEKLFF	TGCGCCAGCAGCCAAGATTACAGGACAGCAACTAATGAAAAACTGTTTTTT
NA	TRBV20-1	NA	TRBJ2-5	CSATAGSEETQYF	TGCAGTGCTACCGCGGGCAGCGAAGAGACCCAGTACTTC
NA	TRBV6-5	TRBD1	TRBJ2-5	CASSRTGVEETQYF	TGTGCCAGCAGCCGGACAGGGGTCGAAGAGACCCAGTACTTC
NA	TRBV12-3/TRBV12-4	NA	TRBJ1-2	CASSSWGVEGYGYTF	TGTGCCAGCAGTTCTTGGGGGGTAGAGGGCTATGGCTACACCTTC
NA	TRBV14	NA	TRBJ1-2	CASSQDPQGRGWSYTF	TGTGCCAGCAGCCAAGACCCCCAGGGTAGGGGTTGGAGCTACACCTTC
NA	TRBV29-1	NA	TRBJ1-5	CSVGKGRDSNQPQHF	TGCAGCGTTGGAAAAGGCAGGGATAGCAATCAGCCCCAGCATTTT
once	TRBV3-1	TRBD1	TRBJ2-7	CASSQGTGPNYEQYF	TGTGCCAGCAGCCAGGGGACAGGGCCGAACTACGAGCAGTACTTC
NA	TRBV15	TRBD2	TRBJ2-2	CATRTTYLAGNTGELFF	TGTGCCACCAGGACCACGTACCTAGCGGGGAACACCGGGGAGCTGTTTTTT
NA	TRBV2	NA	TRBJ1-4	CASSDPGTSGILGEKLFF	TGTGCCAGCAGTGACCCCGGGACTTCCGGGATCCTAGGGGAAAAACTGTTTTTT
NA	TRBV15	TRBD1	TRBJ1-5	CATSRGQGAGQPQHF	TGTGCCACCAGCAGAGGACAGGGGGCAGGACAGCCCCAGCATTTT
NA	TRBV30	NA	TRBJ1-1	CAWSEDLNTEAFF	TGTGCCTGGAGTGAAGATCTGAACACTGAAGCTTTCTTT
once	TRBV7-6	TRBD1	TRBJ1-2	CASSLAGTAPDGYTF	TGTGCCAGCAGCTTAGCTGGGACAGCTCCGGATGGCTACACCTTC
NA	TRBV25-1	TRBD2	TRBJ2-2	CASSEVGGSGELFF	TGTGCCAGCAGTGAGGTGGGGGGGAGCGGGGAGCTGTTTTTT
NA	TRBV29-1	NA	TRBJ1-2	CSVEDQRTFNYGYTF	TGCAGCGTTGAAGATCAGAGGACATTTAACTATGGCTACACCTTC
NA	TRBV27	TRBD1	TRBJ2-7	CASSPRGQTNEQYF	TGTGCCAGCAGCCCCAGGGGGCAGACCAACGAGCAGTACTTC
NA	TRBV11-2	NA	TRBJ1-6	CASSLYGSPNSPLHF	TGTGCCAGCAGCTTATATGGCAGCCCTAATTCACCCCTCCACTTT
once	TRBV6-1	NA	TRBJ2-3	CASSEERTDTQYF	TGTGCCAGCAGTGAAGAGCGCACAGATACGCAGTATTTT
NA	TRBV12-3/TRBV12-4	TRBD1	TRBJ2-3	CASSRGQDPRWSTDTQYF	TGTGCCAGCAGCAGAGGACAGGACCCGCGGTGGAGTACAGATACGCAGTATTTT
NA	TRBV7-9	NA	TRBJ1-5	CASSFFDGRNQPQHF	TGTGCCAGCAGCTTTTTTGACGGACGGAATCAGCCCCAGCATTTT